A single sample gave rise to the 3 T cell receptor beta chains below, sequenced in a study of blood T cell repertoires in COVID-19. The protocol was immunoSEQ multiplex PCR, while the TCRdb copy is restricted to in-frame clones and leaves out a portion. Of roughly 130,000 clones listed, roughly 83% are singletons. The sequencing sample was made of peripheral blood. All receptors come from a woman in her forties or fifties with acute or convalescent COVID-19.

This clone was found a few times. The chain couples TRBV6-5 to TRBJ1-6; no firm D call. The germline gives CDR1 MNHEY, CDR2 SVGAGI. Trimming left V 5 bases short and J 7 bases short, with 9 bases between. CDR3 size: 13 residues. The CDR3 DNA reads TGTGCCAGCAGTCGTGAGGCAAATTCACCCCTCCACTTT. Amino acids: CASSREANSPLHF.

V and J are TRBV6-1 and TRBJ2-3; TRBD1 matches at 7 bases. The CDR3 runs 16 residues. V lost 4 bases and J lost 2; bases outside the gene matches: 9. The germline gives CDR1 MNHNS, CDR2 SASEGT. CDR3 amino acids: CASSGALRGHTDTQYF. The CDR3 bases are TGTGCCAGCAGTGGAGCCCTTAGGGGGCACACAGATACGCAGTATTTT.

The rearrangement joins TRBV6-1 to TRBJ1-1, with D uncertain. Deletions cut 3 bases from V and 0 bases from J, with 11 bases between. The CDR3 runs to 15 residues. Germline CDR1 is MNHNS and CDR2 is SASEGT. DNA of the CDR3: TGTGCCAGCAGTGATCTTGCAGGAATGAACACTGAAGCTTTCTTT. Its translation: CASSDLAGMNTEAFF.